This is a list of T cell receptor beta chains from one sample in a study of cytomegalovirus exposure and HLA in healthy donors. Produced via immunoSEQ multiplex PCR; TCRdb's table is partial and in-frame only. The table records 130,000 or so clones, roughly 87% of them present only once. Sequencing input: PBMCs. The receptor source for this set is a woman aged 18-29 years in good health and CMV-seropositive. Both conserved end residues are trimmed from each CDR3. The D gene is left open where the match is weak. Clone size is not always given. Where it is, it says once, few, many or a class for expanded clones.

>TRBV28|TRBJ2-3|.|.
ASSSPGLTDTQY
>TRBV7-9|TRBJ1-2|.|once
ASSLGSVPGTNDGYT
>TRBV9|TRBJ1-3|TRBD1|.
ASSGQGAGNTIY
>TRBV5-4|TRBJ2-7|TRBD1|.
ASSTRQGSITTYEQY
>TRBV18|TRBJ2-7|.|.
ASSLLGQTYEQY
>TRBV27|TRBJ1-1|TRBD1|.
ASSPTGGRVNTEAF
>TRBV13|TRBJ1-6|TRBD1|.
ASSLGQGGISNSPLH
>TRBV11-2|TRBJ2-6|TRBD2|.
ASSLDIAGGPSGANVLT
>TRBV5-4|TRBJ1-4|TRBD1|.
ASSSGTGLSLRREKLF
>TRBV2|TRBJ1-5|.|.
ASSRQGYQPQH
>TRBV6-1|TRBJ2-3|.|.
ASSLYTQY
>TRBV13|TRBJ2-5|.|.
ASSPHSSAQETQY
>TRBV7-9|TRBJ2-7|.|.
ASSPSTFGEQY
>TRBV7-3|TRBJ2-2|TRBD2|.
ASSLQRGLVGTGELF
>TRBV19|TRBJ1-1|.|.
ASSHPQGGNTEAF
>TRBV27|TRBJ2-7|TRBD2|.
ASSPRRTSLEQY
>TRBV28|TRBJ2-2|TRBD2|.
ASSSPGSGGTGELF
>TRBV12-5|TRBJ2-1|.|.
ASGSDRQFGEQF
>TRBV19|TRBJ2-1|TRBD2|.
ASSIGTRSHNEQF
>TRBV7-9|TRBJ2-7|.|.
ASSPGGLSYEQY